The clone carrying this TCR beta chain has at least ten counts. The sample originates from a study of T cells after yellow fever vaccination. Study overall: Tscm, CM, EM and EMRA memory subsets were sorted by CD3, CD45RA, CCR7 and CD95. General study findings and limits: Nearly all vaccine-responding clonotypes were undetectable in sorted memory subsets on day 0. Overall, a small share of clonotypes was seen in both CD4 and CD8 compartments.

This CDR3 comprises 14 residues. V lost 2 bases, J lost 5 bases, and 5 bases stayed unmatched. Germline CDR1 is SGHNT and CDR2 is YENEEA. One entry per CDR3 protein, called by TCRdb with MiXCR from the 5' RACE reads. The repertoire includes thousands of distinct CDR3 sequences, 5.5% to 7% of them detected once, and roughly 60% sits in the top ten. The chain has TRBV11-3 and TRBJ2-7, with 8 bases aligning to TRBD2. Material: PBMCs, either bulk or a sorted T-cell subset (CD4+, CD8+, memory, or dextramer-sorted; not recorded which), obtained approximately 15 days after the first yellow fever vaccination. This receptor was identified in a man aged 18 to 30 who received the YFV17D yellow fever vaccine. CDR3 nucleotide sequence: TGTGCCAGCAGCTTAAGCGGGGGAAACGACGAGCAGTACTTC. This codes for CASSLSGGNDEQYF.